The 26 T cell receptor beta chains listed next were all sequenced from one sample in a study of T cell changes during pregnancy in multiple sclerosis. Here immunoSEQ multiplex PCR was the method, and the copy in TCRdb shows in-frame clones only, minus some. The data contain roughly 59,000 clones, 91% of them singletons. Material: peripheral blood, obtained in the third trimester of pregnancy. The receptors were sampled from a female donor in good health, enrolled as a control in a pregnancy study.

The chain recombines TRBV5-8 with TRBJ2-3, with 10 nucleotides matching TRBD1. The CDR3 contains 15 residues. Germline loops: CDR1 SGHTS, CDR2 YDEGEE. V lost 0 bases, J lost 4 bases, and 2 bases stayed unmatched. This chain's CDR3 is CASSLADRGSDTQYF. The DNA of the CDR3 is TGTGCCAGCAGCTTGGCGGACAGGGGGTCAGATACGCAGTATTTT. Full variable domain (remainder filled in from reference TRBV5-8 and TRBJ2-3): EAGVTQSPTHLIKTRGQQATLRCSPISGHTSVYWYQQALGLGLQFLLWYDEGEERNRGNFPPRFSGRQFPNYSSELNVNALELEDSALYLCASSLADRGSDTQYFGPGTRLTVL.

The V and J genes are TRBV28 and TRBJ1-1, with a possible D match to TRBD1 (6 bases). Germline lookup yields CDR1 MDHEN and CDR2 SYDVKM. The CDR3 is made up of 15 amino acids. The ends were cut back, 10 bases at V and 3 bases at J, with 21 bases in the middle. CDR3 in amino acids: CAILPPTGFDTEAFF. The CDR3 nucleotides read TGTGCCATCCTCCCGCCCACAGGGTTCGACACTGAAGCTTTCTTT.

The rearrangement uses TRBV18 and TRBJ2-2, with no clear D. The germline gives CDR1 KGHSH, CDR2 LQKENI. There are 14 residues in the CDR3. The V and J ends lost 2 bases and 2 bases respectively, with 6 bases between them. The CDR3 sequence: CASSPGVNTGELFF. The CDR3, as DNA: TGTGCCAGCTCACCAGGAGTTAACACCGGGGAGCTGTTTTTT. Filled out from reference TRBV18 and TRBJ2-2, the complete variable domain reads NAGVMQNPRHLVRRRGQEARLRCSPMKGHSHVYWYRQLPEEGLKFMVYLQKENIIDESGMPKERFSAEFPKEGPSILRIQQVVRGDSAAYFCASSPGVNTGELFFGEGSRLTVL.

This sequence joins TRBV6-5 and TRBJ1-1; no clear D gene. Trimming shortened V by 10 bases and J by 4 bases, and 10 bases separated the two germline ends. The germline V gene has CDR1 MNHEY and CDR2 SVGAGI. The CDR3 totals 11 residues. The CDR3 is CATHDSTEAFF. As DNA, the CDR3 is TGTGCCACGCACGATAGCACTGAAGCTTTCTTT.

This sequence joins TRBV7-2 and TRBJ2-3, with 8 bases fitting TRBD2. From germline, CDR1 is SGHTA and CDR2 FQGNSA. This CDR3 region has 16 residues. Unmatched junction bases numbered 7, after V lost 5 bases and J lost 0 bases. The CDR3 region is CASSPRGGTSTDTQYF. CDR3 DNA: TGTGCCAGCAGCCCCCGGGGGGGAACAAGCACAGATACGCAGTATTTT.

The DNA of the CDR3 is TGTGCCAGCACCGGGACAGGGGGCTCACCCCTCCACTTT. It specifies CASTGTGGSPLHF. The chain couples TRBV7-9 to TRBJ1-6; 12 bases are shared with TRBD1. V lost 7 bases, J lost 10 bases, and 2 bases stayed unmatched. CDR1 is SEHNR, CDR2 FQNEAQ, per germline (reference sequence). CDR3 size: 13 residues.

The J gene is TRBJ1-5, the V gene TRBV5-1; 9 bases match TRBD1. CDR3 length equals 17 residues. V lost 2 bases, J lost 5 bases, and 11 bases stayed unmatched. In germline, CDR1 is SGHRS, CDR2 YFSETQ. The CDR3 loop reads CASSFSPGQGPDQPQHF. For the CDR3, the DNA is TGCGCCAGCAGCTTTTCCCCGGGACAGGGACCTGATCAGCCCCAGCATTTT.

The chain recombines TRBV5-1 with TRBJ1-3, with a weak D call TRBD1 (6 bases). CDR1 is SGHRS and CDR2 is YFSETQ in the germline V gene. The CDR3 totals 16 residues. V shed 0 bases and J shed 4 bases, with 14 bases lying between them. This CDR3 is CASSLDGQGRGNTIYF. In DNA, the CDR3 is TGCGCCAGCAGCTTGGATGGGCAGGGGAGAGGAAACACCATATATTTT.

V is TRBV5-4 and J is TRBJ2-2; 11 bases align to TRBD2. The germline gives CDR1 SGHNT, CDR2 YYREEE (reference sequence). The CDR3 has 17 residues. V lost 1 base and J lost 1; bases outside the gene matches: 3. The CDR3 protein is CASSLPGLAGNTGELFF. The CDR3 DNA reads TGTGCCAGCAGCTTGCCCGGACTAGCGGGGAACACCGGGGAGCTGTTTTTT.

The gene calls are TRBV13 and TRBJ2-7, with D possibly being TRBD2 (5 bases). V was shortened by 3 bases and J by 2 bases, with 14 bases between the two germline ends. CDR3 length: 15 amino acids. Per the germline V gene, CDR1 is PRHDT and CDR2 is FYEKMQ (reference sequence). The CDR3 loop is CASSFIQRAPYEQYF. CDR3 nucleotide sequence: TGTGCCAGCAGCTTCATACAGAGGGCCCCCTACGAGCAGTACTTC.

The chain employs TRBV6-4 and TRBJ2-3, with 9 nucleotides matching TRBD2. Germline values: CDR1 MRHNA, CDR2 SNTAGT. The CDR3 totals 16 residues. Losses at the gene ends were 3 bases for V and 4 bases for J; bases not matched to a gene: 8. CDR3 nucleotide sequence: TGTGCCAGCAGTGATGAAGCGGGGGGTAGGGCAGATACGCAGTATTTT. Translating it yields CASSDEAGGRADTQYF.

The rearrangement joins TRBV6-4 to TRBJ2-2; 10 bases agree with TRBD1. The CDR3 consists of 15 residues. The germline V gene encodes CDR1 MRHNA and CDR2 SNTAGT. V shed 6 bases and J 5 bases; nucleotides not matched to a gene: 6. The CDR3 DNA reads as TGTGCCAGCAGCGCCGGGACAGGGGAAACCGGGGAGCTGTTTTTT. As protein: CASSAGTGETGELFF.

This clone has just one count. V gene TRBV19 combines with J gene TRBJ1-6; D might be TRBD1 (6 bases). The CDR3 consists of 13 residues. V was clipped by 7 bases and J by 9 bases, with 13 bases between them. Germline values: CDR1 LNHDA, CDR2 SQIVND (reference sequence). The CDR3 DNA reads TGTGCCAGTACCGGGGGGGCCACTTCACCCCTCCACTTT. Translation gives CASTGGATSPLHF.

The chain has TRBV7-9 and TRBJ2-2, with TRBD1 matching 8 bases. After removal of 6 bases from V and 8 bases from J, the junction contained 11 bases not matched to a gene. CDR3 size: 15 residues. Germline V gene data show CDR1 as SEHNR and CDR2 as FQNEAQ (reference sequence). The CDR3 region is CASRPRGRDVGELFF. The CDR3 DNA reads as TGTGCCAGCAGACCCAGGGGGCGCGACGTTGGGGAGCTGTTTTTT.

The chain couples TRBV7-9 to TRBJ2-3; TRBD2 matches at 10 bases. Losses at the gene ends were 5 bases for V and 4 bases for J; bases not matched to a gene: 9. CDR1 and CDR2 (germline): SEHNR, FQNEAQ (reference sequence). CDR3 size: 16 residues. As DNA, the CDR3 is TGTGCCAGCAGCCCCTGGACTAGCGGAGCGCCAGATACGCAGTATTTT. Translating gives CASSPWTSGAPDTQYF.

The gene calls are TRBV18 and TRBJ2-3; maybe TRBD1 (6 bases). Germline V lookup: CDR1 KGHSH, CDR2 LQKENI. The V and J ends lost 4 bases and 3 bases respectively, with 20 bases between them. The CDR3 contains 17 residues. CDR3 DNA sequence: TGTGCCAGCTCACGGGCAACACACGATACAGGGACAGATACGCAGTATTTT. It encodes CASSRATHDTGTDTQYF.

CDR3 region: CASSPTLAGTDTQYF. CDR3 DNA sequence: TGTGCCAGCTCACCTACACTAGCGGGAACGGATACGCAGTATTTT. The rearrangement uses TRBV18 and TRBJ2-3, with 10 bases fitting TRBD2. Germline lookup yields CDR1 KGHSH and CDR2 LQKENI. The ends lost 3 bases at V and 6 bases at J; junction bases unmatched: 6. The CDR3 length is 15 residues. Full variable domain (missing parts from reference TRBV18 and TRBJ2-3): NAGVMQNPRHLVRRRGQEARLRCSPMKGHSHVYWYRQLPEEGLKFMVYLQKENIIDESGMPKERFSAEFPKEGPSILRIQQVVRGDSAAYFCASSPTLAGTDTQYFGPGTRLTVL.

This chain joins TRBV19 and TRBJ1-2; D unclear. The length of the CDR3 is 15 residues. The V and J ends lost 5 bases and 8 bases respectively, with 21 bases between them. The germline V gene has CDR1 LNHDA and CDR2 SQIVND (reference sequence). CDR3 protein: CASSPPERVRFGYTF. The CDR3 region has the DNA TGTGCCAGTAGTCCGCCTGAGAGGGTGAGATTCGGCTACACCTTC.

This clone showed up just a few times. The chain combines TRBV19 with TRBJ1-2, with a tentative D call TRBD1 (5 bases). CDR1 and CDR2 (germline): LNHDA, SQIVND (reference sequence). The CDR3 covers 15 residues. Trimming left V 4 bases short and J 0 bases short, with 12 bases between. The CDR3 loop is CASSTTGTSNYGYTF. In DNA form, the CDR3 reads TGTGCCAGTAGTACAACAGGAACTTCTAACTATGGCTACACCTTC.

The chain links TRBV6-6 to TRBJ2-1, with D possibly matching TRBD2 (5 bases). Per germline, CDR1 MNHNY and CDR2 SVGAGI (reference sequence). Between the trimmed V and J ends, which lost 2 bases and 3 bases, there was a span of 11 bases. This CDR3 has 15 amino acids. The CDR3 bases are TGTGCCAGCAGTTACATTCGGGATTACTACAATGAGCAGTTCTTC. Protein sequence: CASSYIRDYYNEQFF.

A few counts support this clone. This chain links TRBV6-6 with TRBJ2-7; no clear D gene. This CDR3 is 12 amino acids long. Germline V gene sequence: CDR1 MNHNY, CDR2 SVGAGI (reference sequence). The V and J ends lost 6 bases and 5 bases respectively, with 11 bases between them. This chain's CDR3 is CASSRPRNEQYF. In nucleotides, the CDR3 is TGTGCCAGCAGCCGACCTAGGAACGAGCAGTACTTC.

The chain links TRBV7-2 to TRBJ2-3; TRBD2 matches 9 bases. CDR3 length equals 18 residues. Trimming removed 4 bases from V and 1 base from J; junction bases left unmatched: 12. CDR1 SGHTA and CDR2 FQGNSA come from the germline V gene. Here the CDR3 DNA reads TGTGCCAGCAGCTCGCGGGGGGGGCCCCCCTTTCGCACAGATACGCAGTATTTT. This gives the protein CASSSRGGPPFRTDTQYF.

The chain couples TRBV7-9 to TRBJ1-1; D is unclear. CDR1 and CDR2 (germline): SEHNR, FQNEAQ (reference sequence). CDR3 length equals 14 residues. Trimming left V 6 bases short and J 4 bases short, with 15 bases between. In DNA, the CDR3 is TGTGCCAGCAGTCTCCGGGTTGAAAGCACTGAAGCTTTCTTT. It is translated as CASSLRVESTEAFF.

The rearrangement links TRBV9 to TRBJ2-7; possible D gene TRBD1, 6 bases. This CDR3 has 12 residues. Trimming took off 3 bases at V and 7 bases at J, with 11 bases between the two ends. CDR1 SGDLS and CDR2 YYNGEE come from the germline V gene. CDR3 DNA: TGTGCCAGCAGCGGGACAGCCTCGGAGCAGTACTTC. It is translated as CASSGTASEQYF.

The rearrangement joins TRBV5-6 to TRBJ1-1; possibly TRBD1 for D (6 bases). Germline V gene data show CDR1 as SGHDT and CDR2 as YYEEEE. The CDR3 sequence is 15 residues long. Trimming shortened V by 5 bases and J by 1 base, and 15 bases separated the two germline ends. CDR3 in amino acids: CASSPRGQKNTEAFF. The DNA of the CDR3 is TGTGCCAGCAGTCCTCGAGGACAGAAGAACACTGAAGCTTTCTTT.

The chain combines TRBV25-1 with TRBJ1-2; TRBD1 might be the D (5 bases). CDR1 and CDR2 (germline): MGHDK, SYGVNS. The V gene lost 6 bases and the J gene lost 7 bases, with 18 bases spanning the gap. CDR3 length: 14 amino acids. CDR3 coding DNA: TGTGCCAGCAGGGGGTCAGGGCAGGGTGGTGGCTACACCTTC. Its protein is CASRGSGQGGGYTF.